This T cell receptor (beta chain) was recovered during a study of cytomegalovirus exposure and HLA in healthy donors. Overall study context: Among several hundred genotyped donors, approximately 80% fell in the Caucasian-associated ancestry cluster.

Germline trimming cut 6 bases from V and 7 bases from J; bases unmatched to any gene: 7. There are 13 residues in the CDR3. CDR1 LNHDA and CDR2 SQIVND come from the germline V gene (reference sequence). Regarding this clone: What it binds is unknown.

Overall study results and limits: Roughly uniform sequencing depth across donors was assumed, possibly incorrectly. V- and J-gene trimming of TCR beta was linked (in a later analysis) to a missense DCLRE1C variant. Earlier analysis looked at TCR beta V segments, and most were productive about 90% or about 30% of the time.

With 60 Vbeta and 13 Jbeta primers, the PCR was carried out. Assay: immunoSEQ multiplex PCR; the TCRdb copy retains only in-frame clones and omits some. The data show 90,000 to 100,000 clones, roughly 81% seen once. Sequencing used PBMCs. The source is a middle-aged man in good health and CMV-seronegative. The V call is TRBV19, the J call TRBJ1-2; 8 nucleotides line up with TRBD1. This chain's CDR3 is CASRETGGGGYTF. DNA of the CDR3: TGTGCCAGTAGAGAAACAGGGGGTGGTGGCTACACCTTC.